This paragraph reports one TCR beta chain. The CDR3 covers 19 residues. The trim removed 2 bases at V and 2 bases at J, leaving 14 bases unmatched. Germline CDR1 is SGHAT and CDR2 is FQNNGV. The data were obtained in a study of T cell responses to AZD1222 COVID-19 vaccine. The protocol was immunoSEQ multiplex PCR, while the TCRdb copy is restricted to in-frame clones and leaves out a portion. The sample records 100,000 to 150,000 clones, around nine tenths being singletons. The receptor comes from an adult who received the AZD1222 COVID-19 vaccine. This sample comprised peripheral blood, obtained 28 days after the second AZD1222 dose. The rearrangement links TRBV11-2 to TRBJ2-3; 9 nucleotides line up with TRBD2. CDR3 region: CASSLTYRSASGTTDTQYF. In DNA form, the CDR3 reads TGTGCCAGCAGCTTAACCTACAGGTCGGCTAGCGGGACCACAGATACGCAGTATTTT. Full variable domain (missing parts from reference TRBV11-2 and TRBJ2-3): EAGVAQSPRYKIIEKRQSVAFWCNPISGHATLYWYQQILGQGPKLLIQFQNNGVVDDSQLPKDRFSAERLKGVDSTLKIQPAKLEDSAVYLCASSLTYRSASGTTDTQYFGPGTRLTVL.